Listed below are T cell receptor beta chains from one sample, sequenced in a study of OX40 agonist ivuxolimab in advanced cancers. Produced via immunoSEQ multiplex PCR; TCRdb's table is partial and in-frame only. The repertoire holds 98,000 or so clones, with less than 90% as singletons. This specimen was CD4+ or CD8+ T cells sorted from blood, taken in a trial of the OX40 agonist ivuxolimab. All receptors come from an adult with an advanced solid tumor such as melanoma, head and neck, liver or kidney cancer. Each CDR3 is given with its conserved first and last residue. Each record gives: clone size, V gene, D gene, J gene, CDR3 protein, CDR3 DNA. D genes are given only for firm matches. Only some rows state a clone size, as once, few, many or a class for expanded clones.

size: .; V: TRBV5-1; D: .; J: TRBJ1-3; CDR3: CASSLGQGISGNTIYF; DNA: TGCGCCAGCAGCTTGGGTCAGGGGATCTCTGGAAACACCATATATTTT
size: .; V: TRBV19; D: .; J: TRBJ2-1; CDR3: CASSPTRTYNEQFF; DNA: TGTGCCAGTAGCCCTACGCGTACCTACAATGAGCAGTTCTTC
size: .; V: TRBV2; D: TRBD1; J: TRBJ1-2; CDR3: CASSGQTGGSNYGYTF; DNA: TGTGCCAGCAGTGGGCAGACAGGGGGCTCTAACTATGGCTACACCTTC
size: .; V: TRBV28; D: .; J: TRBJ1-4; CDR3: CASSLESPTEKLFF; DNA: TGTGCCAGCAGTTTAGAGAGCCCCACCGAAAAACTGTTTTTT
size: .; V: TRBV5-1; D: .; J: TRBJ2-2; CDR3: CASSLDPPDSYTGELFF; DNA: TGCGCCAGCAGCTTGGACCCCCCGGACAGTTACACCGGGGAGCTGTTTTTT
size: .; V: TRBV28; D: .; J: TRBJ2-2; CDR3: CATRRGFHTGELFF; DNA: TGTGCCACCCGGAGGGGGTTTCACACCGGGGAGCTGTTTTTT
size: .; V: TRBV6-5; D: .; J: TRBJ2-7; CDR3: CASRRKTGDSYEQYF; DNA: TGTGCCAGCAGAAGAAAGACAGGTGATTCCTACGAGCAGTACTTC
size: .; V: TRBV7-9; D: TRBD2; J: TRBJ2-1; CDR3: CASSPRASGIAEQFF; DNA: TGTGCCAGCAGCCCAAGAGCGAGCGGGATCGCTGAGCAGTTCTTC
size: .; V: TRBV19; D: .; J: TRBJ1-3; CDR3: CASLTGGVSGNTIYF; DNA: TGTGCCAGTTTGACCGGTGGGGTCTCTGGAAACACCATATATTTT
size: .; V: TRBV6-6; D: .; J: TRBJ2-7; CDR3: CASSYFRPNYEQYF; DNA: TGTGCCAGCAGTTACTTTCGCCCAAACTACGAGCAGTACTTC
size: once; V: TRBV6-5; D: .; J: TRBJ2-2; CDR3: CASSYRGLTGELFF; DNA: TGTGCCAGCAGTTACCGGGGGCTCACCGGGGAGCTGTTTTTT
size: .; V: TRBV30; D: TRBD2; J: TRBJ2-7; CDR3: CAWSVLLAGVNEQYF; DNA: TGTGCCTGGAGTGTACTACTAGCGGGAGTAAACGAGCAGTACTTC
size: .; V: TRBV19; D: TRBD1; J: TRBJ1-2; CDR3: CASRHLTGQGGDGYTF; DNA: TGTGCCAGTAGACACCTCACGGGACAAGGGGGCGACGGCTACACCTTC
size: once; V: TRBV28; D: TRBD1; J: TRBJ1-2; CDR3: CASSTQPGQGDRGYTF; DNA: TGTGCCAGCAGTACCCAACCGGGACAGGGGGATCGCGGCTACACCTTC
size: .; V: TRBV28; D: .; J: TRBJ2-7; CDR3: CASSGAASSYEQYF; DNA: TGTGCCAGCAGTGGGGCCGCCAGCTCCTACGAGCAGTACTTC
size: .; V: TRBV7-3; D: TRBD1; J: TRBJ1-2; CDR3: CASSLTGQGSYTF; DNA: TGTGCCAGCAGCTTGACGGGACAGGGATCCTACACCTTC
size: .; V: TRBV27; D: TRBD1; J: TRBJ1-4; CDR3: CASSLQGGNEKLFF; DNA: TGTGCCAGCAGTTTACAGGGGGGAAATGAAAAACTGTTTTTT
size: .; V: TRBV28; D: .; J: TRBJ2-3; CDR3: CASQQGSGWTDTQYF; DNA: TGTGCATCACAGCAGGGGTCAGGGTGGACAGATACGCAGTATTTT
size: .; V: TRBV6-5; D: .; J: TRBJ1-1; CDR3: CASSPAVEAFF; DNA: TGTGCCAGCAGTCCGGCCGTTGAAGCTTTCTTT
size: .; V: TRBV19; D: .; J: TRBJ1-6; CDR3: CASSITRVNSPLHF; DNA: TGTGCCAGTAGTATTACAAGAGTTAATTCACCCCTCCACTTT
size: .; V: TRBV19; D: .; J: TRBJ2-1; CDR3: CASSIGKGPTTFQSSYNEQFF; DNA: TGTGCCAGTAGTATAGGGAAGGGGCCAACCACGTTTCAGAGCTCCTACAATGAGCAGTTCTTC
size: .; V: TRBV19; D: .; J: TRBJ1-1; CDR3: CASAYPSGKGGDKAEAFF; DNA: TGTGCCAGTGCCTATCCCTCCGGAAAGGGGGGGGATAAGGCTGAAGCTTTCTTT
size: .; V: TRBV7-8; D: .; J: TRBJ2-4; CDR3: CASSLEGGRGYIQYF; DNA: TGTGCCAGCAGCTTAGAGGGGGGTCGAGGGTACATTCAGTACTTC
size: .; V: TRBV6-5; D: .; J: TRBJ1-2; CDR3: CASSYGRLEGYTF; DNA: TGTGCCAGCAGTTACGGGAGGCTAGAGGGCTACACCTTC
size: once; V: TRBV2; D: .; J: TRBJ1-2; CDR3: CASSGLPNYGYTF; DNA: TGTGCCAGCAGTGGCTTACCTAACTATGGCTACACCTTC
size: .; V: TRBV6-6; D: .; J: TRBJ1-1; CDR3: CASMEAGAVAEAFF; DNA: TGTGCCAGTATGGAGGCAGGGGCGGTTGCTGAAGCTTTCTTT
size: .; V: TRBV6-6; D: .; J: TRBJ1-3; CDR3: CASSSLGQGNTIYF; DNA: TGTGCCAGCAGTTCTTTGGGCCAGGGAAACACCATATATTTT
size: .; V: TRBV13; D: .; J: TRBJ2-2; CDR3: CASARGVAGELFF; DNA: TGTGCCAGCGCGCGAGGGGTCGCCGGGGAGCTGTTTTTT
size: .; V: TRBV2; D: .; J: TRBJ1-1; CDR3: CASSASQRGNTEAFF; DNA: TGTGCCAGCAGCGCTAGTCAGCGAGGGAACACTGAAGCTTTCTTT
size: .; V: TRBV28; D: .; J: TRBJ2-2; CDR3: CASSAEQGYTGELFF; DNA: TGTGCCAGCAGTGCCGAACAGGGATACACCGGGGAGCTGTTTTTT
size: .; V: TRBV19; D: .; J: TRBJ2-2; CDR3: CASSVQGGNGELFF; DNA: TGTGCCAGTAGTGTACAGGGCGGGAACGGGGAGCTGTTTTTT
size: .; V: TRBV28; D: .; J: TRBJ1-2; CDR3: CASSSGEPNYGYTF; DNA: TGTGCCAGCAGTTCGGGGGAGCCTAACTATGGCTACACCTTC
size: .; V: TRBV2; D: .; J: TRBJ2-1; CDR3: CASTLEASSYNEQFF; DNA: TGTGCCAGCACCCTAGAAGCTAGCTCCTACAATGAGCAGTTCTTC
size: .; V: TRBV11-3; D: .; J: TRBJ1-1; CDR3: CASSFNYNTEAFF; DNA: TGTGCCAGCAGCTTTAATTACAACACTGAAGCTTTCTTT
size: .; V: TRBV29-1; D: TRBD2; J: TRBJ2-1; CDR3: CSVLTSGRRSEQFF; DNA: TGCAGCGTTCTAACTAGCGGGAGACGGAGTGAGCAGTTCTTC
size: .; V: TRBV19; D: .; J: TRBJ2-3; CDR3: CASRVRGTDTQYF; DNA: TGTGCCAGTAGAGTCCGAGGAACAGATACGCAGTATTTT
size: .; V: TRBV9; D: .; J: TRBJ2-2; CDR3: CASSAVTGELFF; DNA: TGTGCCAGCAGCGCCGTAACCGGGGAGCTGTTTTTT
size: .; V: TRBV5-1; D: .; J: TRBJ1-1; CDR3: CASSLAGRSEAFF; DNA: TGCGCCAGCAGCTTGGCTGGACGGAGCGAAGCTTTCTTT
size: .; V: TRBV7-8; D: .; J: TRBJ1-1; CDR3: CASSASRQTGIMNTEAFF; DNA: TGTGCCAGCAGTGCATCCCGACAGACCGGAATAATGAACACTGAAGCTTTCTTT
size: few; V: TRBV30; D: TRBD1; J: TRBJ1-5; CDR3: CAWSPQGDQPQHF; DNA: TGTGCCTGGAGTCCGCAGGGGGATCAGCCCCAGCATTTT
size: .; V: TRBV10-3; D: .; J: TRBJ2-2; CDR3: CAIRGGETGELFF; DNA: TGTGCCATCAGGGGGGGCGAAACCGGGGAGCTGTTTTTT
size: .; V: TRBV11-2; D: .; J: TRBJ2-2; CDR3: CASSLDRPVGELFF; DNA: TGTGCCAGCAGCTTAGACCGGCCGGTGGGGGAGCTGTTTTTT
size: .; V: TRBV6-5; D: .; J: TRBJ1-2; CDR3: CASSYSTGYGYTF; DNA: TGTGCCAGCAGTTACTCGACGGGCTATGGCTACACCTTC
size: .; V: TRBV6-5; D: .; J: TRBJ1-2; CDR3: CASRGLGGYTF; DNA: TGTGCCAGCAGGGGGTTAGGTGGCTACACCTTC
size: .; V: TRBV4-1; D: .; J: TRBJ1-1; CDR3: CASSQAPWGANTEAFF; DNA: TGCGCCAGCAGCCAAGCCCCGTGGGGAGCGAACACTGAAGCTTTCTTT
size: .; V: TRBV29-1; D: .; J: TRBJ2-2; CDR3: CSVEGGAHTGELFF; DNA: TGCAGCGTTGAAGGGGGCGCTCACACCGGGGAGCTGTTTTTT
size: .; V: TRBV5-1; D: .; J: TRBJ1-5; CDR3: CASTPLPDSNQPQHF; DNA: TGCGCCAGCACCCCCTTACCCGATAGCAATCAGCCCCAGCATTTT
size: .; V: TRBV30; D: TRBD2; J: TRBJ2-2; CDR3: CAWSVPLAGAGELFF; DNA: TGTGCCTGGAGTGTACCGCTAGCGGGAGCCGGGGAGCTGTTTTTT
size: .; V: TRBV27; D: TRBD1; J: TRBJ2-7; CDR3: CASSQGGDRGPEQYF; DNA: TGTGCCAGCAGTCAAGGGGGGGACAGGGGGCCCGAGCAGTACTTC
size: once; V: TRBV2; D: TRBD1; J: TRBJ1-1; CDR3: CASSKDRFNTEAFF; DNA: TGTGCCAGCAGTAAGGACAGGTTCAACACTGAAGCTTTCTTT
size: .; V: TRBV10-3; D: .; J: TRBJ1-1; CDR3: CAISSTRDTEAFF; DNA: TGTGCCATCAGTTCAACGAGGGACACTGAAGCTTTCTTT